This TCR beta chain comes out of a study of T-cell memory formation after mild COVID-19. A single record per CDR3 protein comes from TCRdb applying MiXCR to the 5' RACE reads. The repertoire holds about 180,000 distinct CDR3 sequences, with under 20% as singletons. Whole-study findings and limits: Shrinking CD4+ clones resided mostly in CM and EM, and CD8+ ones in EMRA.

The ends were cut back, 0 bases at V and 5 bases at J, with 13 bases in the middle. Per the germline V gene, CDR1 is MGHRA and CDR2 is YSYEKL. CDR3 length: 15 residues. This clonotype came up once. The antigen is undetermined. V is TRBV4-1 and J is TRBJ1-1, with D perhaps TRBD1 (5 bases). Specimen: PBMCs or a T cell subset sorted from them (not recorded which). This sequence originates from a man aged 18 to 35 who had mild COVID-19 (a few samples of this study predate the infection). Cell type and time point are not known. The CDR3 region is CASSQESSGRTEAFF. The CDR3 region has the DNA TGCGCCAGCAGCCAAGAGTCGTCAGGGCGGACTGAAGCTTTCTTT.